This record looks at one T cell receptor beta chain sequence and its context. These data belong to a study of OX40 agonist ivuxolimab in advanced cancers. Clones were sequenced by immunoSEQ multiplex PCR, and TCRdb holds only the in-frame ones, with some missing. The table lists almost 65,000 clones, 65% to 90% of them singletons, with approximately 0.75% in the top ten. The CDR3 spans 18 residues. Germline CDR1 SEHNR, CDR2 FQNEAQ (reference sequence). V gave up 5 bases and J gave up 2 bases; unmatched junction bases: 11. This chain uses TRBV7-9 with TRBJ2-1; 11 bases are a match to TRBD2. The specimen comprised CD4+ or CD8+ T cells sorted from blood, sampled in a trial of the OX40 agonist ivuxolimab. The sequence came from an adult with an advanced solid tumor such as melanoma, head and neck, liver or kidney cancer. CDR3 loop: CASSPRGGTSGPYNEQFF. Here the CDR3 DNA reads TGTGCCAGCAGCCCTAGGGGGGGGACTAGCGGTCCCTACAATGAGCAGTTCTTC.